The 27 T cell receptor beta chains listed next were all sequenced from one sample in a study of cytomegalovirus exposure and HLA in healthy donors. Using immunoSEQ multiplex PCR, the repertoire was profiled, and TCRdb retains in-frame clones only, with some absent. The sample contains 260,000 or so clones, about nine tenths of which appear only once. Sequencing used PBMCs. The source of these receptors is a woman under 40 in good health and CMV-seronegative.

Turning to this clone: The junction shows a germline mismatch at one end, possibly a read error. The chain joins TRBV2 to TRBJ2-1; 8 bases are shared with TRBD2. Per germline, CDR1 SNHLY and CDR2 FYNNEI. The CDR3 length is 15 residues. CDR3: CASREAGADYNEQFF. Here the CDR3 DNA reads TGTGCCAGCAGAGAAGCGGGAGCAGACTACAATGAGCAGTTCTTC.

Only a few counts were recorded for this clone. The same CDR3 is also encoded by other DNA sequences in this sample. The rearrangement joins TRBV5-1 to TRBJ2-5; no reliable D call. This CDR3 is built from 11 residues. Between the trimmed V and J ends, which lost 1 base and 2 bases, there was a span of 0 bases. The germline gives CDR1 SGHRS, CDR2 YFSETQ. Here the CDR3 reads CASSLQETQYF. CDR3 nucleotide sequence: TGCGCCAGCAGCTTGCAAGAGACCCAGTACTTC.

The chain employs TRBV27 and TRBJ2-7, with a tentative D call TRBD2 (5 bases). This CDR3 is 14 amino acids long. The V gene's germline CDR1 is MNHEY and CDR2 SMNVEV (reference sequence). V was shortened by 2 bases and J by 1 base, with 9 bases between the two germline ends. Here the CDR3 reads CASSLTSWSYEQYF. The CDR3 DNA reads as TGTGCCAGCAGTTTAACTAGTTGGTCCTACGAGCAGTACTTC.

In its sample, this clone was seen many times. This CDR3 is CASSLGGRVTDTQYF. For the CDR3, the DNA is TGTGCCAGCAGCTTAGGCGGGAGAGTCACAGATACGCAGTATTTT. This chain links TRBV11-3 with TRBJ2-3; TRBD2 aligns across 7 bases. There are 15 residues in the CDR3. The germline CDR1 and CDR2 sequences are SGHNT and YENEEA. The J segment lost 2 bases and the V segment lost 1 base, leaving 3 bases of the junction unmatched.

This rearrangement joins TRBV27 to TRBJ2-1, with D uncertain. The germline CDR1 and CDR2 sequences are MNHEY and SMNVEV (reference sequence). The CDR3 has 15 residues. V was shortened by 3 bases and J by 0 bases, with 9 bases between the two germline ends. The CDR3 nucleotides are TGTGCCAGCAGTTTTGGTGCCAGCTCCTACAATGAGCAGTTCTTC. Amino acid sequence: CASSFGASSYNEQFF.

The chain joins TRBV27 to TRBJ2-7, with D unresolved. The CDR3 consists of 12 residues. The V and J ends lost 8 bases and 3 bases respectively, with 11 bases between them. The germline gives CDR1 MNHEY, CDR2 SMNVEV (reference sequence). CDR3 loop: CASGYSFYEQYF. The CDR3 nucleotides read TGTGCCAGCGGGTACAGTTTCTACGAGCAGTACTTC.

This chain uses TRBV19 with TRBJ1-5, with D possibly TRBD1 on 5 matching bases. The CDR3 sequence is 16 residues long. Per the germline V gene, CDR1 is LNHDA and CDR2 is SQIVND (reference sequence). Trimming took off 5 bases at V and 4 bases at J, with 18 bases between the two ends. The CDR3 region has the DNA TGTGCCAGTAGTCTGCCTGTAGGACGGGGGAATCAGCCCCAGCATTTT. It is translated as CASSLPVGRGNQPQHF. The full variable domain, rest sourced from reference TRBV19 and TRBJ1-5, is DGGITQSPKYLFRKEGQNVTLSCEQNLNHDAMYWYRQDPGQGLRLIYYSQIVNDFQKGDIAEGYSVSREKKESFPLTVTSAQKNPTAFYLCASSLPVGRGNQPQHFGDGTRLSIL.

The sample holds one count of this clone. This rearrangement joins TRBV27 to TRBJ2-2; 10 bases are a match to TRBD2. V shed 0 bases and J 7 bases; nucleotides not matched to a gene: 8. Germline values: CDR1 MNHEY, CDR2 SMNVEV (reference sequence). The CDR3 runs to 17 residues. The CDR3 loop is CASSLSNLAGVGGELFF. CDR3 nucleotides: TGTGCCAGCAGTTTATCGAACCTAGCGGGAGTTGGCGGGGAGCTGTTTTTT.

The J gene is TRBJ2-7, the V gene TRBV13; unclear D gene. Looked up from germline, CDR1 is PRHDT and CDR2 is FYEKMQ (reference sequence). The ends were cut back, 5 bases at V and 3 bases at J, with 11 bases in the middle. CDR3 length equals 13 residues. The CDR3 loop reads CASSLLGSYEQYF. CDR3 DNA: TGTGCCAGCAGCCTCCTGGGAAGCTACGAGCAGTACTTC.

This sequence joins TRBV10-2 and TRBJ2-3; D is perhaps TRBD2 (6 bases). The CDR3 consists of 13 residues. V was cut by 2 bases and J by 4 bases, with 7 bases left in between. CDR1 and CDR2 from the germline V gene are WSHSY and SAAADI. CDR3 protein: CASSEAGPDTQYF. DNA of the CDR3: TGCGCCAGCAGTGAGGCGGGGCCAGATACGCAGTATTTT.

The V call is TRBV27, the J call TRBJ2-7; D is unclear. The CDR3 has 15 amino acids. Trimming cost V 0 bases and J 0 bases, with 9 bases left between them. Germline-derived CDR1 and CDR2 are MNHEY and SMNVEV (reference sequence). The CDR3 region is CASSLSTPSSYEQYF. The CDR3 DNA reads TGTGCCAGCAGTTTATCTACCCCGAGCTCCTACGAGCAGTACTTC.

V gene TRBV6-1 combines with J gene TRBJ2-7; D remains unclear. Germline V gene data show CDR1 as MNHNS and CDR2 as SASEGT. The CDR3 covers 11 residues. V dropped 6 bases and J dropped 12 bases, with 15 bases sitting between them. The CDR3 sequence: CASSSDGFPYF. DNA for the CDR3: TGTGCCAGCAGCTCTGACGGGTTTCCGTACTTC.

The chain is built from TRBV7-9 and TRBJ2-2; 11 nucleotides match TRBD2. The CDR3 loop spans 16 amino acids. Trimming removed 5 bases from V and 1 base from J; junction bases left unmatched: 3. Germline assignment: CDR1 SEHNR and CDR2 FQNEAQ (reference sequence). The CDR3 bases are TGTGCCAGCAGCCTCGGGACTAGCGGGAACACCGGGGAGCTGTTTTTT. This encodes CASSLGTSGNTGELFF.

The rearrangement links TRBV5-1 to TRBJ2-7, with D uncertain. The V and J ends lost 0 bases and 2 bases respectively, with 18 bases between them. The CDR3 covers 17 residues. In germline, CDR1 is SGHRS, CDR2 YFSETQ. CDR3 sequence: CASSLAERQVPTYEQYF. CDR3 nucleotide sequence: TGCGCCAGCAGCTTGGCCGAACGTCAGGTACCAACCTACGAGCAGTACTTC.

The chain couples TRBV27 to TRBJ2-7; D is possibly TRBD1 or TRBD2 (5 bases each). The CDR3 totals 16 residues. Germline loops: CDR1 MNHEY, CDR2 SMNVEV (reference sequence). Trimming removed 4 bases at V and 3 bases at J, with 19 bases between. CDR3 in amino acids: CASSSQIGPGSYEQYF. CDR3 in DNA: TGTGCCAGCAGTTCGCAAATCGGCCCAGGGAGCTACGAGCAGTACTTC.

The chain recombines TRBV6-6 with TRBJ2-6, with no clear D. The germline V gene has CDR1 MNHNY and CDR2 SVGAGI (reference sequence). V was trimmed by 2 bases and J by 0 bases, leaving 2 bases between them. The CDR3 loop spans 14 amino acids. The CDR3 loop is CASSYTSGANVLTF. DNA for the CDR3: TGTGCCAGCAGTTACACCTCTGGGGCCAACGTCCTGACTTTC.

The rearrangement joins TRBV28 to TRBJ1-4; D possibly corresponds to TRBD1 (5 bases). In germline, CDR1 is MDHEN, CDR2 SYDVKM. This CDR3 is 17 amino acids long. Trimming removed 5 bases from V and 3 bases from J, with 19 bases in between. The CDR3 DNA follows: TGTGCCAGCAGTGGGGCGCGGGGCGGGGGATCTAATGAAAAACTGTTTTTT. Translating it yields CASSGARGGGSNEKLFF.

This clone was seen just once. The V and J genes are TRBV15 and TRBJ2-7; D is unclear. This CDR3 comprises 12 residues. V lost 3 bases, J lost 0 bases, and 3 bases lay in between. CDR1 is LNHNV, CDR2 YYDKDF, per germline (reference sequence). Written as DNA, the CDR3 is TGTGCCACCAGCAGTGCCTCCTACGAGCAGTACTTC. The encoded protein is CATSSASYEQYF.

V and J are TRBV6-5 and TRBJ2-6; 8 bases match TRBD2. This CDR3 is built from 14 residues. The ends lost 5 bases at V and 6 bases at J; junction bases unmatched: 3. Per germline, CDR1 MNHEY and CDR2 SVGAGI. The CDR3: CASSGTSLANVLTF. The CDR3 coding sequence is TGTGCCAGCAGTGGGACTAGTCTGGCCAACGTCCTGACTTTC.

This clone showed up just once. The chain carries TRBV19 and TRBJ2-3; no definite D call. CDR1 is LNHDA and CDR2 is SQIVND in the germline V gene (reference sequence). Trimming took off 3 bases at V and 2 bases at J, with 15 bases between the two ends. This CDR3 contains 16 residues. The CDR3 nucleotides are TGTGCCAGTAGTATGCGGCTAGGTTCCTTCACAGATACGCAGTATTTT. Residues: CASSMRLGSFTDTQYF.

Only a few counts were recorded for this clone. V is TRBV11-2 and J is TRBJ1-2; 8 nucleotides line up with TRBD1. Looked up from germline, CDR1 is SGHAT and CDR2 is FQNNGV. Trimming at V came to 0 bases and at J to 7 bases, leaving 4 bases not matched to a gene. CDR3 length: 14 residues. The CDR3 protein is CASSLDLTGAGYTF. CDR3 nucleotides: TGTGCCAGCAGCTTAGATTTGACAGGGGCTGGCTACACCTTC.

The gene calls are TRBV27 and TRBJ2-5; TRBD1 matches 12 bases. J was trimmed by 5 bases and V by 5 bases; bases with no gene match: 6. Germline CDR1 reads MNHEY; CDR2 reads SMNVEV (reference sequence). There are 15 residues in the CDR3. The DNA of the CDR3 is TGTGCCAGCAGTCTGGGGGACAGGGGGCGGGAGACCCAGTACTTC. Translation: CASSLGDRGRETQYF.

This chain joins TRBV4-1 and TRBJ1-5, with 9 bases identical to TRBD1. Germline trimming cut 1 base from V and 4 bases from J; bases unmatched to any gene: 5. The CDR3 has 16 amino acids. Looked up from germline, CDR1 is MGHRA and CDR2 is YSYEKL. This CDR3 reads CASSQARDRDNQPQHF. The CDR3 DNA is TGCGCCAGCAGCCAAGCCCGGGACAGGGATAATCAGCCCCAGCATTTT.

This chain links TRBV5-1 with TRBJ2-2, with D tentatively TRBD2 (6 bases). Germline V gene sequence: CDR1 SGHRS, CDR2 YFSETQ. V was cut by 3 bases and J by 6 bases, with 9 bases left in between. There are 13 residues in the CDR3. In DNA form, the CDR3 reads TGCGCCAGCAGCTGGGGGGTCCCCGGGGAGCTGTTTTTT. This encodes CASSWGVPGELFF.

This sequence joins TRBV15 and TRBJ2-1, with 7 positions matching TRBD1. V gave up 5 bases and J gave up 6 bases; unmatched junction bases: 10. CDR3 size: 15 residues. Per germline, CDR1 LNHNV and CDR2 YYDKDF (reference sequence). CDR3 region: CATSRRTGDPNEQFF. The CDR3 DNA reads as TGTGCCACCAGCCGAAGGACAGGTGACCCCAATGAGCAGTTCTTC.

The chain uses TRBV2 and TRBJ2-7; D not certain. The CDR3 runs 11 residues. V was cut by 0 bases and J by 3 bases, with 0 bases left in between. CDR1 is SNHLY and CDR2 is FYNNEI in the germline V gene. The CDR3 loop is CASSEAYEQYF. The CDR3, as DNA: TGTGCCAGCAGTGAAGCCTACGAGCAGTACTTC.

The chain uses TRBV27 and TRBJ1-2; TRBD1 agrees at 10 bases. V was pared by 6 bases and J by 7 bases, with 8 bases of the junction left unmatched. Looked up from germline, CDR1 is MNHEY and CDR2 is SMNVEV (reference sequence). The CDR3 loop spans 14 amino acids. The CDR3 region has the DNA TGTGCCAGCAGCCCAGGACAGGGGGTAGGTGGCTACACCTTC. The encoded protein is CASSPGQGVGGYTF.